These 13 T cell receptor beta chains share one sample of origin, sequenced in a study of human T cells and chemical hapten exposure. Stated time point: patch test 1, 2 weeks after DPC sensitization. As for treatment: therapeutic diphenylcyclopropenone sensitization with weekly scalp DPC. TCRdb used MiXCR to reprocess the RACE reads, holding one entry per CDR3 protein. The table has about 380,000 distinct CDR3 sequences, around 5% seen once. Specimen: whole blood, collected in connection with sensitization to the hapten diphenylcyclopropenone (DPC). These receptors all stem from a woman aged 45-60 years with alopecia areata. Some clones in this sample may be carry-over from other donors' samples.

CDR3 nucleotides: TGTGCCAGCAGCTTGGATACCAGGGTGAACACTGAAGCTTTCTTT. Its translation: CASSLDTRVNTEAFF. The V and J genes are TRBV5-4 and TRBJ1-1; a possible D gene is TRBD1 (5 bases). Between the trimmed V and J ends, which lost 0 bases and 0 bases, there was a span of 9 bases. This CDR3 region has 15 residues. Germline CDR1 is SGHNT and CDR2 is YYREEE (reference sequence).

This clonotype appeared many times. This rearrangement joins TRBV29-1 to TRBJ2-3; D might be TRBD1 (5 bases). The CDR3 sequence is 15 residues long. The germline V and J ends were trimmed by 7 bases and 0 bases, with 17 bases remaining between them. Germline CDR1 is SQVTM and CDR2 is ANQGSEA. This CDR3 is CSGGSGRFSTDTQYF. As DNA, the CDR3 is TGCAGCGGGGGCTCCGGCCGGTTTAGCACAGATACGCAGTATTTT.

This clonotype has a count of ten or more. The rearrangement uses TRBV13 and TRBJ2-7; D is perhaps TRBD1 (5 bases). V lost 0 bases, J lost 0 bases, and 9 bases lay in between. The CDR3 is made up of 15 amino acids. Germline V gives CDR1 PRHDT, CDR2 FYEKMQ (reference sequence). The CDR3 bases are TGTGCCAGCAGCTTAGGCCGACAGATCTCCTACGAGCAGTACTTC. This translates into CASSLGRQISYEQYF.

The table lists this clonotype with a few counts. V is TRBV5-1 and J is TRBJ2-5; weak D call: TRBD2 (5 bases). The V end was cut by 4 bases, the J end by 5 bases, with 18 bases between. The CDR3 length is 15 residues. Germline values: CDR1 SGHRS, CDR2 YFSETQ. The CDR3 reads CASSRDPGPAETQYF. The CDR3 DNA reads as TGCGCCAGCAGCCGGGATCCCGGGCCGGCGGAGACCCAGTACTTC.

This clonotype was seen only a few times. The chain couples TRBV3-1 to TRBJ2-6, with D uncertain. Trimming left V 4 bases short and J 3 bases short, with 4 bases between. The CDR3 consists of 13 residues. Germline-derived CDR1 and CDR2 are LGHDT and YNNKEL (reference sequence). In DNA form, the CDR3 reads TGTGCCAGCAGCCTCCATGGGGCCAACGTCCTGACTTTC. Its translation: CASSLHGANVLTF.

At least ten counts were recorded for this clonotype. The J gene is TRBJ2-3, the V gene TRBV7-2; D is possibly TRBD2 (5 bases). The CDR3 totals 15 residues. The germline CDR1 and CDR2 sequences are SGHTA and FQGNSA. Trimming took 8 bases from V and 2 from J, leaving 17 bases between them. The CDR3 reads CASVPAGSFTDTQYF. Written as DNA, the CDR3 is TGTGCCAGCGTGCCTGCGGGCTCCTTCACAGATACGCAGTATTTT.

This clonotype occurred many times. The chain couples TRBV21-1 to TRBJ1-1; the table calls TRBD1, which could not be checked here. TRBV21-1 counts as a pseudogene. The CDR3 contains 15 residues. The CDR3 coding sequence is TGTGCCAGCACCAGACACAGGGCCTCGAACACTGAAGCTTTCTTT. This gives the protein CASTRHRASNTEAFF.

The chain recombines TRBV18 with TRBJ2-1; 9 bases are shared with TRBD1. The CDR3 contains 16 residues. V was pared by 0 bases and J by 2 bases, with 2 bases of the junction left unmatched. The germline V gene encodes CDR1 KGHSH and CDR2 LQKENI. The CDR3: CASSPPGTGTYNEQFF. For the CDR3, the DNA is TGTGCCAGCTCACCACCCGGGACAGGGACCTACAATGAGCAGTTCTTC. Full variable domain (outside the CDR3, taken from reference TRBV18 and TRBJ2-1): NAGVMQNPRHLVRRRGQEARLRCSPMKGHSHVYWYRQLPEEGLKFMVYLQKENIIDESGMPKERFSAEFPKEGPSILRIQQVVRGDSAAYFCASSPPGTGTYNEQFFGPGTRLTVL.

This clonotype was detected many times. The chain uses TRBV4-2 and TRBJ2-4, with 8 bases fitting TRBD2. The CDR3 contains 17 residues. V lost 0 bases, J lost 5 bases, and 9 bases stayed unmatched. CDR1 and CDR2 (germline): LGHNA, YNFKEQ. The CDR3 DNA sequence: TGTGCCAGCAGCCAAGAGGAGCGGAGCGGGAGACAAAACATTCAGTACTTC. As protein: CASSQEERSGRQNIQYF.

The sample holds many counts of this clonotype. CDR3 sequence (DNA): TGCGCCAGCAGCCAAGGTGGCGGATACGAGCAGTACTTC. Translated: CASSQGGGYEQYF. V usage is TRBV4-3 and J usage is TRBJ2-7; D is ambiguous. The CDR3 has 13 residues. V dropped 1 base and J dropped 4 bases, with 8 bases sitting between them. CDR1 is LGHNA, CDR2 YSLEER, per germline.

This clonotype came up many times. V gene TRBV29-1 combines with J gene TRBJ1-2; maybe TRBD1 (5 bases). Germline loops: CDR1 SQVTM, CDR2 ANQGSEA. The length of the CDR3 is 13 residues. V lost 3 bases, J lost 6 bases, and 14 bases lay in between. The CDR3 region has the DNA TGCAGCGTTGACCTGCAGGGCCCCCATGGCTACACCTTC. Protein product: CSVDLQGPHGYTF.

This clonotype turned up a few times. The chain links TRBV9 to TRBJ2-3, with TRBD1 matching 7 bases. CDR1 and CDR2 (germline): SGDLS, YYNGEE. The J segment lost 4 bases and the V segment lost 4 bases, leaving 6 bases of the junction unmatched. The CDR3 runs to 14 residues. CDR3 amino acids: CASSLQGLADTQYF. DNA for the CDR3: TGTGCCAGCAGCCTACAGGGGTTAGCAGATACGCAGTATTTT.

This clonotype was counted a few times. This chain uses TRBV7-8 with TRBJ1-5; 10 bases map to TRBD1. The CDR3 covers 16 residues. J gave up 4 bases and V 5 bases, and 8 bases lay outside the gene matches. Germline V gene lookup returns CDR1 SGHVS and CDR2 FQNEAQ. In DNA form, the CDR3 reads TGTGCCAGCAGCCTGGGACAGGGGCGTAGGAATCAGCCCCAGCATTTT. Translation: CASSLGQGRRNQPQHF.